The 18 T cell receptor beta chains below come from one sample, sequenced in a study of blood T cell repertoires in COVID-19 (TCRdb year 2020). Receptor amplification or capture employed the immunoSEQ multiplex PCR assay. TCRdb took this table from immuneACCESS and kept in-frame rearrangements with V and J called. Such tables lack part of the clones; where checked against another copy, unresolved V genes explain under half of the gap, and the rest is unexplained. The sample table records about 120,000 clones; over 80% of these occur just once. Of the sample, almost 30% is held by the ten largest clones. Sequencing input: peripheral blood. Source of these receptors: a woman aged 70-85 years with acute or convalescent COVID-19.

The rearrangement joins TRBV28 to TRBJ1-2, with TRBD1 identical over 8 bases. Germline CDR1 and CDR2: MDHEN and SYDVKM. CDR3 length: 15 residues. V shed 5 bases and J 1 base; nucleotides not matched to a gene: 6. The chain's CDR3 is CASSPPDRGNYGYTF. CDR3 sequence (DNA): TGTGCCAGCAGTCCTCCCGACAGGGGTAACTATGGCTACACCTTC.

The gene calls are TRBV5-1 and TRBJ2-7; 7 bases agree with TRBD1. CDR3 length: 13 residues. Losses at the gene ends were 4 bases for V and 5 bases for J; bases not matched to a gene: 6. Germline CDR1 and CDR2: SGHRS and YFSETQ. For the CDR3, the DNA is TGCGCCAGCAGCCCAGTGACAGGGAACGAGCAGTACTTC. Translating gives CASSPVTGNEQYF.

This clone occurred a few times. V usage is TRBV12-3 or TRBV12-4 and J usage is TRBJ1-1; 9 nucleotides line up with TRBD1. After removal of 6 bases from V and 7 bases from J, the junction contained 6 bases not matched to a gene. The CDR3 has 13 amino acids. CDR3 residues: CASRVQGASEAFF. In DNA form, the CDR3 reads TGTGCCAGCAGAGTACAGGGGGCAAGTGAAGCTTTCTTT.

Only a few counts were recorded for this clone. The genes are TRBV3-1 (or the pseudogene TRBV3-2) and TRBJ1-6, with TRBD1 identical over 8 bases. The germline gives CDR1 LGHDT, CDR2 YNNKEL (reference sequence). The CDR3 loop spans 18 amino acids. The J segment lost 6 bases and the V segment lost 3 bases, leaving 13 bases of the junction unmatched. The CDR3, as DNA: TGTGCCAGCAGCCAGTTGTGGGACAGGAAGGGTGTTAATTCACCCCTCCACTTT. This translates into CASSQLWDRKGVNSPLHF.

The gene calls are TRBV11-2 and TRBJ1-1, with a weak D call TRBD1 (6 bases). Trimming took 5 bases from V and 4 from J, leaving 17 bases between them. The CDR3 loop spans 15 amino acids. The germline CDR1 and CDR2 sequences are SGHAT and FQNNGV. The CDR3 DNA sequence: TGTGCCAGCAGCCTCCATACAGGGTCGGGCACTGAAGCTTTCTTT. Its protein product is CASSLHTGSGTEAFF.

This clone was found once. V gene TRBV6-5 combines with J gene TRBJ2-3, with D maybe TRBD1 (6 bases). Per the germline V gene, CDR1 is MNHEY and CDR2 is SVGAGI. The CDR3 runs 15 residues. The germline V and J ends were trimmed by 4 bases and 9 bases, with 20 bases remaining between them. In DNA form, the CDR3 reads TGTGCCAGCAGTTTCGGGACCGCAGGGGCGGTGACGCAGTATTTT. As protein: CASSFGTAGAVTQYF.

V gene TRBV11-2 combines with J gene TRBJ1-6; D gene uncertain. CDR3 length: 19 residues. Trimming left V 0 bases short and J 0 bases short, with 15 bases between. Germline CDR1 SGHAT, CDR2 FQNNGV. The CDR3 coding sequence is TGTGCCAGCAGCTTAGATCGGGTCAGCCAAAGCTCCTATAATTCACCCCTCCACTTT. Protein product: CASSLDRVSQSSYNSPLHF.

This clone was counted once. The chain links TRBV19 to TRBJ1-2; possible D gene TRBD1, 5 bases. Germline V CDR1 and CDR2: LNHDA, SQIVND (reference sequence). Trimming took 6 bases from V and 4 from J, leaving 12 bases between them. The CDR3 totals 13 residues. The CDR3: CASRGGISYGYTF. Here the CDR3 DNA reads TGTGCCAGTAGGGGGGGGATTTCCTATGGCTACACCTTC.

This rearrangement joins TRBV29-1 to TRBJ1-6; a possible D gene is TRBD1 (5 bases). The CDR3 consists of 11 residues. Between the trimmed V and J ends, which lost 0 bases and 15 bases, there was a span of 9 bases. In germline, CDR1 is SQVTM, CDR2 ANQGSEA. CDR3 nucleotide sequence: TGCAGCGTTGAAGAAGGAGGGGTCCTCCACTTT. Its protein is CSVEEGGVLHF. Based on the CDR3 plus reference TRBV29-1 and TRBJ1-6, the full variable domain is SAVISQKPSRDICQRGTSLTIQCQVDSQVTMMFWYRQQPGQSLTLIATANQGSEATYESGFVIDKFPISRPNLTFSTLTVSNMSPEDSSIYLCSVEEGGVLHFGNGTRLTVT.

This clone showed up just once. This chain joins TRBV19 and TRBJ2-3; no clear D gene. Germline CDR1 LNHDA, CDR2 SQIVND (reference sequence). The CDR3 extends over 14 amino acids. Trimming took 5 bases from V and 0 from J, leaving 9 bases between them. The CDR3 DNA reads as TGTGCCAGTAGTGCTCTAGAGAGCACAGATACGCAGTATTTT. Protein: CASSALESTDTQYF.

This chain joins TRBV5-4 and TRBJ1-1; D perhaps matches TRBD1 (6 bases). The CDR3 is made up of 13 amino acids. The V end was cut by 1 base, the J end by 4 bases, with 8 bases between. Germline CDR1 and CDR2: SGHNT and YYREEE (reference sequence). Here the CDR3 reads CASSLRTVTEAFF. In DNA form, the CDR3 reads TGTGCCAGCAGCTTGAGGACAGTCACTGAAGCTTTCTTT. Variable domain in full (rest from reference TRBV5-4 and TRBJ1-1): ETGVTQSPTHLIKTRGQQVTLRCSSQSGHNTVSWYQQALGQGPQFIFQYYREEENGRGNFPPRFSGLQFPNYSSELNVNALELDDSALYLCASSLRTVTEAFFGQGTRLTVV.

The J gene is TRBJ2-7, the V gene TRBV21-1; the tabulated D call, TRBD1, remains unverified against the DNA. TRBV21-1 is annotated as a pseudogene. CDR3 size: 14 residues. DNA of the CDR3: TGTGCCAGCAGCAAAACTAGGACAGGACGTGGGCAGTACTTC. Translation gives CASSKTRTGRGQYF.

The chain couples TRBV19 to TRBJ2-7; tentative D call: TRBD1 (6 bases). The ends were cut back, 7 bases at V and 2 bases at J, with 15 bases in the middle. The CDR3 length is 14 residues. The germline V gene has CDR1 LNHDA and CDR2 SQIVND (reference sequence). CDR3: CASNPTGYTYEQYF. The CDR3 DNA reads as TGTGCCAGTAACCCGACAGGTTACACCTACGAGCAGTACTTC.

Notes on this clone: Other DNA sequences in the same sample also yield this CDR3. The chain has TRBV12-3 or TRBV12-4 and TRBJ1-5; D perhaps matches TRBD1 (5 bases). Trimming stripped 3 bases from V and 6 bases from J, with 6 bases between. This CDR3 is 12 amino acids long. The CDR3 spells CASSLGGQPQHF. CDR3 sequence (DNA): TGTGCCAGCAGTTTGGGGGGTCAGCCCCAGCATTTT.

The V and J genes are TRBV9 and TRBJ2-1, with 7 bases identical to TRBD1. The germline CDR1 and CDR2 sequences are SGDLS and YYNGEE. The trim removed 1 base at V and 6 bases at J, leaving 7 bases unmatched. CDR3 length equals 15 residues. Here the CDR3 reads CASSVNRGVGNEQFF. The DNA of the CDR3 is TGTGCCAGCAGCGTAAACAGGGGAGTCGGCAATGAGCAGTTCTTC.

The rearrangement joins TRBV6-5 to TRBJ1-5; 7 bases agree with TRBD1. The CDR3 contains 15 residues. The J segment lost 0 bases and the V segment lost 5 bases, leaving 4 bases of the junction unmatched. CDR1 and CDR2 from the germline V gene are MNHEY and SVGAGI. DNA for the CDR3: TGTGCCAGCAGTCCGGGACAGATTAGCAATCAGCCCCAGCATTTT. Its protein is CASSPGQISNQPQHF.

V is TRBV5-6 and J is TRBJ2-1; 10 bases align to TRBD1. This CDR3 has 15 residues. Trimming at V came to 2 bases and at J to 7 bases, leaving 6 bases not matched to a gene. CDR1 is SGHDT and CDR2 is YYEEEE in the germline V gene. CDR3 sequence (DNA): TGTGCCAGCAGCTTCCCGGGACAGGGGTGGAATGAGCAGTTCTTC. It yields the protein CASSFPGQGWNEQFF. Variable domain in full (rest from reference TRBV5-6 and TRBJ2-1): DAGVTQSPTHLIKTRGQQVTLRCSPKSGHDTVSWYQQALGQGPQFIFQYYEEEERQRGNFPDRFSGHQFPNYSSELNVNALLLGDSALYLCASSFPGQGWNEQFFGPGTRLTVL.

The V gene is TRBV6-5, the J gene TRBJ1-5, with D perhaps matching TRBD1 (6 bases). V was clipped by 0 bases and J by 6 bases, with 12 bases between them. Germline V lookup: CDR1 MNHEY, CDR2 SVGAGI. This CDR3 is built from 15 residues. CDR3 in amino acids: CASSYSRGHGQPQHF. The CDR3 DNA reads as TGTGCCAGCAGTTACTCAAGGGGACACGGTCAGCCCCAGCATTTT.